The rows below give T cell receptor beta chains drawn from one sample of a study of cytomegalovirus exposure and HLA in healthy donors. The method was immunoSEQ multiplex PCR; TCRdb's version includes in-frame clones alone and lacks a portion of them. The sample lists just over 150,000 clones, around 84% occurring once. Input material: PBMCs. These receptors were taken from a young man in good health and CMV-seronegative. Both conserved end residues are part of each CDR3. Each record gives: clone size, V gene, D gene, J gene, CDR3 DNA, CDR3 protein. The D gene is left open where the match is weak. Not all rows give a size; the values are once, few, many and, for expanded clones, a class.

>NA|TRBV28|NA|TRBJ2-5
TGTGCCAGCAGTCCCGAAGAGACCCAGTACTTC
CASSPEETQYF
>NA|TRBV9|NA|TRBJ1-3
TGTGCCAGCAGCGTAGGAGCCCCGGCTGGAAACACCATATATTTT
CASSVGAPAGNTIYF
>NA|TRBV5-1|NA|TRBJ2-2
TGCGCCAGCACTACCCCGCCCGGGGAGTCGGCCACCGGGGAGCTGTTTTTT
CASTTPPGESATGELFF
>once|TRBV6-6|NA|TRBJ2-4
TGTGCCAGCAGTTTATTCGGCGGCGCCAAAAACATTCAGTACTTC
CASSLFGGAKNIQYF
>NA|TRBV25-1|NA|TRBJ1-4
TGTGCCAGCAGATCAGACGGCGGGAATTATGAAAAACTGTTTTTT
CASRSDGGNYEKLFF
>NA|TRBV7-5|NA|TRBJ1-4
TGTGCCAGAAGCTTAGAGCCAACTAATGAAAAACTGTTTTTT
CARSLEPTNEKLFF
>NA|TRBV6-5|TRBD1|TRBJ2-5
TGTGCCAGCGCTCAGGGGGAACACCAAGAGACCCAGTACTTC
CASAQGEHQETQYF
>NA|TRBV28|TRBD1|TRBJ1-3
TGTGCCAGCAGTTCAACCGGACAGGCCACCTCTGGAAACACCATATATTTT
CASSSTGQATSGNTIYF
>NA|TRBV11-2|TRBD2|TRBJ2-7
TGTGCCAGCAGCTTAGTAGCGGGAGCCTACGAGCAGTACTTC
CASSLVAGAYEQYF
>NA|TRBV9|TRBD2|TRBJ2-3
TGTGCCAGCAGCGGTTGGATAGCGGGAGGCCCCACAGATACGCAGTATTTT
CASSGWIAGGPTDTQYF
>NA|TRBV2|NA|TRBJ2-2
TGTGCCAGCAGTCAGGGGAACACCGGGGAGCTGTTTTTT
CASSQGNTGELFF
>NA|TRBV4-1|TRBD1|TRBJ1-1
TGCGCCAGCAGCCCCGGGGGCAGGGGGCCCGCTCGGGCTTTCTTT
CASSPGGRGPARAFF
>NA|TRBV12-1|NA|TRBJ1-4
TGTGCCAGCAGCCACCGACAGGCCCGCAATGAAAAACTGTTTTTT
CASSHRQARNEKLFF
>NA|TRBV4-1|TRBD1|TRBJ1-1
TGCGCCAGCAGCCAGGGCAGGGGGGTCACTGAAGCTTTCTTT
CASSQGRGVTEAFF
>NA|TRBV5-8|NA|TRBJ2-5
TGTGCCAGCAGCTTTGGCAGGGGTAGCTGGAGGGAGACCCAGTACTTC
CASSFGRGSWRETQYF
>few|TRBV5-1|NA|TRBJ2-7
TGCGCCAGCAGCTTGGCCAATGTGCCGGGGAACGAGCAGTACTTC
CASSLANVPGNEQYF
>NA|TRBV4-1|TRBD1|TRBJ1-6
TGCGCCAGCAGCCAACTTTGGACAGGACCGTCACCCCTCCACTTT
CASSQLWTGPSPLHF
>NA|TRBV5-4|NA|TRBJ1-6
TGTGCCAGCAGCATTAGGCGGGGTTCCGATTCACCCCTCCACTTT
CASSIRRGSDSPLHF
>NA|TRBV28|TRBD1|TRBJ1-2
TGTGCCAGCCTTAGACAGGGAGCTGACTATGGCTACACCTTC
CASLRQGADYGYTF
>NA|TRBV11-2|NA|TRBJ1-1
TGTGCCAGCAGCTCCTTGGCAGGGATCAGGACCGCTTTCTTT
CASSSLAGIRTAFF
>NA|TRBV19|NA|TRBJ2-3
TGTGCCAGTAGTATCCGCCCCGACAGTTACACAGATACGCAGTATTTT
CASSIRPDSYTDTQYF
>NA|TRBV2|NA|TRBJ2-3
TGTGCCAGCATGAGGGCCTTAGGCACAGATACGCAGTATTTT
CASMRALGTDTQYF
>NA|TRBV28|TRBD2|TRBJ2-7
TGTGCCAGCACCCCGGGAGGGAGCCTCTACGAGCAGTACTTC
CASTPGGSLYEQYF
>NA|TRBV6-1|NA|TRBJ2-1
TGTGCCAGCAGTGACACAGGGTGGGATGAGCAGTTCTTC
CASSDTGWDEQFF
>few|TRBV21-1|NA|TRBJ1-1
TGTGCCAGCAGCAAATGGACACCCCCGGGGAACACTGAAGCTTTCTTT
CASSKWTPPGNTEAFF
>NA|TRBV23-1|NA|TRBJ2-5
TGCGCCAGCAGTTGTCTAGATGGCCGTGGGGAGACCCAGTACTTC
CASSCLDGRGETQYF
>NA|TRBV19|NA|TRBJ2-2
TGTGCCAGTAGGGTTACAGGGTCGAACACCGGGGAGCTGTTTTTT
CASRVTGSNTGELFF
>NA|TRBV27|NA|TRBJ1-1
TGTGCCAGCAGTATAGAGGGCACTGAAGCTTTCTTT
CASSIEGTEAFF
>NA|TRBV28|TRBD1|TRBJ1-5
TGTGCCAGCAGTTTGAGGACAGGGTTTCGCAATCAGCCCCAGCATTTT
CASSLRTGFRNQPQHF
>NA|TRBV19|TRBD2|TRBJ2-5
TGTGCCAGTAGTGTAGAAGGGACTAGCGGGGGTTTCTACCAGTACTTC
CASSVEGTSGGFYQYF
>NA|TRBV11-2|TRBD2|TRBJ2-2
TGTGCCAGCAGCTTCCCCACGCGGACTAGCGGGGGGGCCGGGGAGCTGTTTTTT
CASSFPTRTSGGAGELFF
>few|TRBV7-3|TRBD2|TRBJ2-1
TGTGCCAGCAGCCCTCTAGCGGGATCCTACAATGAGCAGTTCTTC
CASSPLAGSYNEQFF
>NA|TRBV4-2|TRBD2|TRBJ2-7
TGTGCCAGCAGCCAAGATGGCGGGGGCTACGAGCAGTACTTC
CASSQDGGGYEQYF
>NA|TRBV28|NA|TRBJ2-1
TGTGCCAGCACCCCGGACAGAGTCTACAATGAGCAGTTCTTC
CASTPDRVYNEQFF
>NA|TRBV2|NA|TRBJ2-1
TGTGCCAGCAGCCGGGAGACCGGATTGAATGAGCAGTTCTTC
CASSRETGLNEQFF
>NA|TRBV2|NA|TRBJ1-1
TGTGCCAGCAGTGAAACGGAGGGAAACACTGAAGCTTTCTTT
CASSETEGNTEAFF
>NA|TRBV29-1|NA|TRBJ2-7
TGCAGCGTTGAAGGGACCAGAGGGGACACTCCCTACGAGCAGTACTTC
CSVEGTRGDTPYEQYF
>NA|TRBV28|NA|TRBJ1-4
TGTGCCAGCAGTGTACAGGTCCCGACTAATGAAAAACTGTTTTTT
CASSVQVPTNEKLFF
>NA|TRBV6-5|NA|TRBJ1-6
TGTGCCAGCAGCCCTCCGGGATCACCCCTCCACTTT
CASSPPGSPLHF
>NA|TRBV5-4|NA|TRBJ2-5
TGTGCCAGCAGCTTGCCCGAGAAAGAGACCCAGTACTTC
CASSLPEKETQYF
>NA|TRBV28|TRBD2|TRBJ2-7
TGTGCCAGCAGTTTCCTCCTAGCGGGAGGTGCCTACGAGCAGTACTTC
CASSFLLAGGAYEQYF
>NA|TRBV12-5|TRBD1|TRBJ2-7
TGTGCTAGTGGTTTTGGGACAGACTACGAGCAGTACTTC
CASGFGTDYEQYF
>NA|TRBV28|TRBD2|TRBJ2-7
TGTGCCAGCAGTTCACGACTAGCGGGATCCCTAAAGACCTACGAGCAGTACTTC
CASSSRLAGSLKTYEQYF
>NA|TRBV5-1|NA|TRBJ2-5
TGCGCCAGCAATGCGGGAACGGGAGAGACCCAGTACTTC
CASNAGTGETQYF
>NA|TRBV4-1|TRBD2|TRBJ2-1
TGCGCCAGCAGCCACGCCTGGACTAGCGGATACAATGAGCAGTTCTTC
CASSHAWTSGYNEQFF
>NA|TRBV11-1|NA|TRBJ1-1
TGTGCCAGCAGCTTAGGTCCCGGAGCTTTCTTT
CASSLGPGAFF
>NA|TRBV19|NA|TRBJ1-1
TGTGCCAGTAAACGGGGGAACACTGAAGCTTTCTTT
CASKRGNTEAFF
>NA|TRBV5-1|TRBD2|TRBJ2-1
TGCGCCAGCAAAGCAGTAGCGGGCCCATACAATGAGCAGTTCTTC
CASKAVAGPYNEQFF
>NA|TRBV21-1|NA|TRBJ1-2
TGTGCCAGCAGCAATTTAGGACAGGGCTATGGCTACACCTTC
CASSNLGQGYGYTF
>NA|TRBV28|NA|TRBJ1-5
TGTGCCAGCAGTTTAAGTCCCGGGGAGGGAAATCAGCCCCAGCATTTT
CASSLSPGEGNQPQHF
>NA|TRBV11-2|NA|TRBJ1-1
TGTGCCAGCAGCTTAGACGGGTCAACCGGGAGAGCTTTCTTT
CASSLDGSTGRAFF
>NA|TRBV1|NA|TRBJ2-1
TGCACCAGCAGCCAAGATCGTAGCGGGGGGAAAGACAATGAGCAGTTCTTC
CTSSQDRSGGKDNEQFF
>once|TRBV10-3|NA|TRBJ2-2
TGTGCCATCAGTGAGGGCACTTGGGGCACTAACACCGGGGAGCTGTTTTTT
CAISEGTWGTNTGELFF
>NA|TRBV5-1|TRBD1|TRBJ2-7
TGCGCCAGCAGCTTAAAGGGACAGCTGTACGAGCAGTACTTC
CASSLKGQLYEQYF